One sample yielded the 10 T cell receptor beta chains listed below, sequenced in a study of T cells in Graves' hyperthyroidism and ophthalmopathy. Using RNA transcripts as the source, TCR beta CDR3 regions were amplified. The study used the HTBI primer set for a first-round RT-PCR of the TCR CDR3. From the multiplex PCR reads, TCRdb called clonotypes with MiXCR, one entry per CDR3 protein. Altogether about 520,000 distinct CDR3 sequences are present, around 20% being singletons, with the ten largest covering about 25%. Source material: blood. Receptor source: a man between 18 and 35 years old with Graves' hyperthyroidism.

This clonotype was picked up a small number of times. This chain joins TRBV28 and TRBJ1-1, with D possibly TRBD1 on 6 matching bases. The germline V and J ends were trimmed by 3 bases and 0 bases, with 17 bases remaining between them. Germline loops: CDR1 MDHEN, CDR2 SYDVKM. The length of the CDR3 is 17 residues. The CDR3 loop reads CASSFGGRGSVNTEAFF. The CDR3 DNA reads TGTGCCAGCAGTTTCGGGGGCAGGGGTTCGGTGAACACTGAAGCTTTCTTT. Full variable domain (remainder filled in from reference TRBV28 and TRBJ1-1): DVKVTQSSRYLVKRTGEKVFLECVQDMDHENMFWYRQDPGLGLRLIYFSYDVKMKEKGDIPEGYSVSREKKERFSLILESASTNQTSMYLCASSFGGRGSVNTEAFFGQGTRLTVV.

The chain combines TRBV28 with TRBJ1-1; D is possibly TRBD1 (6 bases). The CDR3 sequence is 14 residues long. In germline, CDR1 is MDHEN, CDR2 SYDVKM. V lost 2 bases, J lost 7 bases, and 14 bases lay in between. CDR3 amino acids: CASSLEGVRVEAFF. In DNA, the CDR3 is TGTGCCAGCAGTTTAGAGGGGGTCCGGGTTGAAGCTTTCTTT.

The sample holds a few counts of this clonotype. Possible read error: a much larger clone is one base away. The chain employs TRBV10-2 and TRBJ1-5, with a possible D match to TRBD1 (5 bases). The germline CDR1 and CDR2 sequences are WSHSY and SAAADI. The CDR3 sequence is 14 residues long. CDR3 loop: CASSEFGASQPPHF. DNA of the CDR3: TGCGCCAGCAGTGAGTTTGGGGCCAGTCAGCCCCCGCATTTT.

This clonotype was seen more than once but under ten times. The V and J genes are TRBV4-1 and TRBJ1-2; D unclear. Germline V gene sequence: CDR1 MGHRA, CDR2 YSYEKL. V was cut by 1 base and J by 4 bases, with 13 bases left in between. CDR3 length: 15 amino acids. Here the CDR3 reads CASSQGGARGYGYTF. The DNA of the CDR3 is TGCGCCAGCAGCCAAGGCGGCGCCCGCGGCTATGGCTACACCTTC.

This clonotype came up many times. V is TRBV28 and J is TRBJ2-5; possibly TRBD1 for D (6 bases). This CDR3 comprises 15 residues. Trimming removed 3 bases at V and 5 bases at J, with 16 bases between. Germline V gives CDR1 MDHEN, CDR2 SYDVKM. DNA for the CDR3: TGTGCCAGCAGTTTTGACCAGGGGAACGGCGAGACCCAGTACTTC. Amino acid sequence: CASSFDQGNGETQYF.

This clonotype has ten or more counts. The chain employs TRBV6-5 and TRBJ2-5, with D unresolved. The germline V gene has CDR1 MNHEY and CDR2 SVGAGI. Trimming stripped 0 bases from V and 4 bases from J, with 9 bases between. The CDR3 spans 14 residues. The CDR3: CASSYSIDRETQYF. The CDR3 coding sequence is TGTGCCAGCAGTTACTCGATCGATCGAGAGACCCAGTACTTC.

In its sample, this clonotype was seen many times. The chain uses TRBV27 and TRBJ2-5; a possible D gene is TRBD1 (6 bases). The CDR3 is made up of 15 amino acids. Germline V gene lookup returns CDR1 MNHEY and CDR2 SMNVEV (reference sequence). V lost 0 bases and J 2 bases, leaving 10 bases between the germline ends. CDR3 in DNA: TGTGCCAGCAGTTTATCTTGGACAGCTCAAGAGACCCAGTACTTC. It encodes CASSLSWTAQETQYF.

This clonotype was seen repeatedly, ten times or more. The V and J genes are TRBV11-1 and TRBJ1-5, with a weak D call TRBD1 (5 bases). V lost 4 bases and J lost 2, with 15 bases in between. The CDR3 contains 16 residues. Germline V CDR1 and CDR2: SGHAT, FQDESV (reference sequence). The CDR3 protein is CASSSEGTVGNQPQHF. The CDR3 coding sequence is TGTGCCAGCAGCTCGGAGGGGACGGTTGGCAATCAGCCCCAGCATTTT.

This clonotype came up many times. The chain carries TRBV6-1 and TRBJ2-5; D unresolved. Trimming took 5 bases from V and 5 from J, leaving 15 bases between them. Germline V gives CDR1 MNHNS, CDR2 SASEGT. This CDR3 is 14 amino acids long. The CDR3 DNA follows: TGTGCCAGCAGTCGCTCTTGGGCACGGGAGACCCAGTACTTC. It translates to CASSRSWARETQYF.

This clonotype occurred once. The chain joins TRBV19 to TRBJ1-1, with unresolved D. With 4 bases removed from V and 2 bases from J, the gap between germline ends came to 8 bases. This CDR3 comprises 13 residues. CDR1 is LNHDA and CDR2 is SQIVND in the germline V gene (reference sequence). Here the CDR3 reads CASSRSSNTEAFF. Here the CDR3 DNA reads TGTGCCAGTAGTAGGAGCAGTAACACTGAAGCTTTCTTT. Complete variable domain (other parts from reference TRBV19 and TRBJ1-1): DGGITQSPKYLFRKEGQNVTLSCEQNLNHDAMYWYRQDPGQGLRLIYYSQIVNDFQKGDIAEGYSVSREKKESFPLTVTSAQKNPTAFYLCASSRSSNTEAFFGQGTRLTVV.